This T cell receptor (beta chain) was sequenced in a study of T-cell reconstitution after alpha-beta-depleted transplantation in children. The CDR3 is 14 residues long. V shed 6 bases and J shed 5 bases, with 16 bases lying between them. This clonotype has a handful of counts. Preparing the TCRbeta library involved the use of unique molecular identifiers. MiXCR, applied by TCRdb to the PCR reads, yields one record per CDR3 protein. The profile shows a few hundred thousand distinct CDR3 sequences, about a quarter of them singletons. This receptor was identified in a boy under three years old with Wiskott-Aldrich syndrome, due to receive a stem cell transplant. V is TRBV12-3 or TRBV12-4 and J is TRBJ2-5; D is uncertain. Sequenced material: PBMCs, taken before TCRalphabeta/CD19-depleted stem cell transplant. The CDR3 sequence is CASRTSIKEETQYF. Here the CDR3 DNA reads TGTGCCAGCAGAACCTCCATTAAGGAGGAGACCCAGTACTTC.